This is a list of T cell receptor beta chains from one sample in a study of blood T cell repertoires in COVID-19. Clones were sequenced by immunoSEQ multiplex PCR, and TCRdb holds only the in-frame ones, with some missing. Here the sample spans roughly 73,000 clones, roughly nine tenths being singletons. Sequenced input: peripheral blood. These receptor sequences come from a man older than 75 with acute or convalescent COVID-19. Both conserved end residues are part of each CDR3. A D gene is named only where the DNA matches it firmly. Only some rows state a clone size, as once, few, many or a class for expanded clones.

CDR3nt: TGTGCCAGCAGTTTAGCGGGGGGCCCCTACGAGCAGTACTTC; CDR3aa: CASSLAGGPYEQYF; v_gene: TRBV6-5; len: 14; j_gene: TRBJ2-7; d_gene: TRBD2; abundance: -
CDR3nt: TGTGCCAGCAGCTTAGACGGAGTCGGGAGAGGGTTCTTC; CDR3aa: CASSLDGVGRGFF; v_gene: TRBV7-2; len: 13; j_gene: TRBJ2-1; d_gene: -; abundance: few
CDR3nt: TGTGCCAGTAAAGTCGAGGGACTTTACAATCAGCCCCAGCATTTT; CDR3aa: CASKVEGLYNQPQHF; v_gene: TRBV19; len: 15; j_gene: TRBJ1-5; d_gene: -; abundance: -
CDR3nt: TGTGCCAGCAGCTTTATAGCGGGAGGGCCGGTCGGGGAGCTGTTTTTT; CDR3aa: CASSFIAGGPVGELFF; v_gene: TRBV7-2; len: 16; j_gene: TRBJ2-2; d_gene: TRBD2; abundance: -
CDR3nt: TGCGCCAGCAGCTTGCGGGGGGACAACTATGGCTACACCTTC; CDR3aa: CASSLRGDNYGYTF; v_gene: TRBV5-1; len: 14; j_gene: TRBJ1-2; d_gene: -; abundance: -
CDR3nt: TGTGCCAGCAGCTTGGGCCCAACCGGGGACGAGCAGTACTTC; CDR3aa: CASSLGPTGDEQYF; v_gene: TRBV9; len: 14; j_gene: TRBJ2-7; d_gene: -; abundance: -
CDR3nt: TGCGCCAGCAGCTTAGGACAGGTATCCTACGAGCAGTACTTC; CDR3aa: CASSLGQVSYEQYF; v_gene: TRBV5-1; len: 14; j_gene: TRBJ2-7; d_gene: TRBD1; abundance: -
CDR3nt: TGCGCCAGCAGCGACAGGGGGTCCAACAATGAGCAGTTCTTC; CDR3aa: CASSDRGSNNEQFF; v_gene: TRBV5-1; len: 14; j_gene: TRBJ2-1; d_gene: TRBD1; abundance: -
CDR3nt: TGTGCCTGGAGTGAGACTCGTTCACCCCTCCACTTT; CDR3aa: CAWSETRSPLHF; v_gene: TRBV30; len: 12; j_gene: TRBJ1-6; d_gene: -; abundance: -
CDR3nt: TGTGCCATCAGTGAGTCGATGAGGAACACTGAAGCTTTCTTT; CDR3aa: CAISESMRNTEAFF; v_gene: TRBV10-3; len: 14; j_gene: TRBJ1-1; d_gene: -; abundance: -
CDR3nt: TGCGCCAGCAGCTTAGGACTAGCGGGCTCCGGGGAGCTGTTTTTT; CDR3aa: CASSLGLAGSGELFF; v_gene: TRBV5-1; len: 15; j_gene: TRBJ2-2; d_gene: TRBD2; abundance: -
CDR3nt: TGTGCCAGTAGTTCCGAGGGTGCAACTAATGAAAAACTGTTTTTT; CDR3aa: CASSSEGATNEKLFF; v_gene: TRBV19; len: 15; j_gene: TRBJ1-4; d_gene: -; abundance: -
CDR3nt: TGTGCCAGCAGTTCTCGACAGGCTTTCCAAGAGACCCAGTACTTC; CDR3aa: CASSSRQAFQETQYF; v_gene: TRBV6-5; len: 15; j_gene: TRBJ2-5; d_gene: -; abundance: once
CDR3nt: TGTGCCAGCAGCCTAGGACAGGTAAACACTGAAGCTTTCTTT; CDR3aa: CASSLGQVNTEAFF; v_gene: TRBV5-5; len: 14; j_gene: TRBJ1-1; d_gene: TRBD1; abundance: -
CDR3nt: TGTGCCATCAGTGAGTCGAGGGTACAGTCCTACGAGCAGTACTTC; CDR3aa: CAISESRVQSYEQYF; v_gene: TRBV10-3; len: 15; j_gene: TRBJ2-7; d_gene: -; abundance: -
CDR3nt: TGTGCCAGCAGCATACTAGCGGGAGGCATAAATGAGCAGTTCTTC; CDR3aa: CASSILAGGINEQFF; v_gene: TRBV7-3; len: 15; j_gene: TRBJ2-1; d_gene: TRBD2; abundance: -
CDR3nt: TGTGCCAGCTCACCCAGTTCGTCGACAGGGGGATGGCCCCAGCATTTT; CDR3aa: CASSPSSSTGGWPQHF; v_gene: TRBV18; len: 16; j_gene: TRBJ1-5; d_gene: TRBD1; abundance: -
CDR3nt: TGTGCCAGCAGGCTAGCGGGAGGGCCGGATACGCAGTATTTT; CDR3aa: CASRLAGGPDTQYF; v_gene: TRBV27; len: 14; j_gene: TRBJ2-3; d_gene: TRBD2; abundance: -
CDR3nt: TGCGCCAGCAGGGGCAGGGGAACTGAAGCTTTCTTT; CDR3aa: CASRGRGTEAFF; v_gene: TRBV10-1; len: 12; j_gene: TRBJ1-1; d_gene: -; abundance: -
CDR3nt: TGCGCCAGCAGCCCTACCGGGACAGTGAATCAGCCCCAGCATTTT; CDR3aa: CASSPTGTVNQPQHF; v_gene: TRBV4-1; len: 15; j_gene: TRBJ1-5; d_gene: TRBD1; abundance: once
CDR3nt: TGTGCCAGTAGTGCGCGGGAGGGCCATGAGCAGTTCTTC; CDR3aa: CASSAREGHEQFF; v_gene: TRBV19; len: 13; j_gene: TRBJ2-1; d_gene: TRBD2; abundance: -
CDR3nt: TGTGCCATCAGTCTGACAGGGAGCAATGGCTACACCTTC; CDR3aa: CAISLTGSNGYTF; v_gene: TRBV10-3; len: 13; j_gene: TRBJ1-2; d_gene: TRBD1; abundance: -
CDR3nt: TGTGCCAGCTCACCCAGGGGAGAGACCCAGTACTTC; CDR3aa: CASSPRGETQYF; v_gene: TRBV18; len: 12; j_gene: TRBJ2-5; d_gene: -; abundance: -
CDR3nt: TGCGCCAGCAGCTTGGCCCCAGGGGCGGACACTGAAGCTTTCTTT; CDR3aa: CASSLAPGADTEAFF; v_gene: TRBV5-1; len: 15; j_gene: TRBJ1-1; d_gene: -; abundance: -
CDR3nt: TGTGCCAGTAGTATGGACAGATCGAACACTGAAGCTTTCTTT; CDR3aa: CASSMDRSNTEAFF; v_gene: TRBV19; len: 14; j_gene: TRBJ1-1; d_gene: -; abundance: -
CDR3nt: TGCGCCAGCAGCTTAGCGGGAGTGGCCTACAATGAGCAGTTCTTC; CDR3aa: CASSLAGVAYNEQFF; v_gene: TRBV5-1; len: 15; j_gene: TRBJ2-1; d_gene: TRBD2; abundance: once
CDR3nt: TGTGCCAGCAGCGGACAGGGGGTCTTGATCACCTTC; CDR3aa: CASSGQGVLITF; v_gene: TRBV6-5; len: 12; j_gene: TRBJ1-2; d_gene: TRBD1; abundance: -
CDR3nt: TGCAGCGTTGGACAGACCAACACTGAAGCTTTCTTT; CDR3aa: CSVGQTNTEAFF; v_gene: TRBV29-1; len: 12; j_gene: TRBJ1-1; d_gene: -; abundance: -
CDR3nt: TGTGCCTGGAGTGCCGGGGGCTATGGCTACACCTTC; CDR3aa: CAWSAGGYGYTF; v_gene: TRBV30; len: 12; j_gene: TRBJ1-2; d_gene: -; abundance: -
CDR3nt: TGTGCCAGCAGTCCGGGGTCGTCCCGGGAGACCCAGTACTTC; CDR3aa: CASSPGSSRETQYF; v_gene: TRBV2; len: 14; j_gene: TRBJ2-5; d_gene: -; abundance: -
CDR3nt: TGCGCCAGCAGCCGGGAGGCCGGGTGGTTTTCCTACAATGAGCAGTTCTTC; CDR3aa: CASSREAGWFSYNEQFF; v_gene: TRBV5-1; len: 17; j_gene: TRBJ2-1; d_gene: TRBD2; abundance: -
CDR3nt: TGTGCCAGCAGCGACAGGGGTGAGATGCGCTACACCTTC; CDR3aa: CASSDRGEMRYTF; v_gene: TRBV9; len: 13; j_gene: TRBJ1-2; d_gene: TRBD1; abundance: -
CDR3nt: TGTGCCAGCAGCAACAGGGCAACTAATGAAAAACTGTTTTTT; CDR3aa: CASSNRATNEKLFF; v_gene: TRBV21-1; len: 14; j_gene: TRBJ1-4; d_gene: -; abundance: -
CDR3nt: TGTGCCAGCAGCCCGAGATGGGACACTTCTAACTATGGCTACACCTTC; CDR3aa: CASSPRWDTSNYGYTF; v_gene: TRBV7-8; len: 16; j_gene: TRBJ1-2; d_gene: -; abundance: -
CDR3nt: TGTGCCAGTAGGGACAGGGGGGGAAACACTGAAGCTTTCTTT; CDR3aa: CASRDRGGNTEAFF; v_gene: TRBV19; len: 14; j_gene: TRBJ1-1; d_gene: TRBD1; abundance: -
CDR3nt: TGCAGCGGCTACCAACAGGGAAGCTACACCTTC; CDR3aa: CSGYQQGSYTF; v_gene: TRBV20-1; len: 11; j_gene: TRBJ1-2; d_gene: -; abundance: -
CDR3nt: TGTGCCAGTAGTTCGACCGGCTCGGGGGGGATCAGCACAGATACGCAGTATTTT; CDR3aa: CASSSTGSGGISTDTQYF; v_gene: TRBV19; len: 18; j_gene: TRBJ2-3; d_gene: TRBD2; abundance: -
CDR3nt: TGTGCCAGTAGAACATCCGGGACTAGCGGGGAGTATGAGCAGTTCTTC; CDR3aa: CASRTSGTSGEYEQFF; v_gene: TRBV19; len: 16; j_gene: TRBJ2-1; d_gene: TRBD2; abundance: -
CDR3nt: TGTGCCAGCTCCCGGGGGACAGATACGCAGTATTTT; CDR3aa: CASSRGTDTQYF; v_gene: TRBV25-1; len: 12; j_gene: TRBJ2-3; d_gene: -; abundance: -